The 3 T cell receptor beta chains given below trace back to one sample, sequenced in a study of cytomegalovirus exposure and HLA in healthy donors. The PCR had 60 Vbeta and 13 Jbeta primers. Using immunoSEQ multiplex PCR, the repertoire was profiled, and TCRdb retains in-frame clones only, with some absent. The table has about 170,000 clones, more than 80% seen once. The sample was PBMCs. The receptor set was obtained from a woman aged 18-35 years in good health and CMV-seronegative.

This clone was found once. The chain combines TRBV4-1 with TRBJ2-5; 7 nucleotides agree with TRBD1. The end of the DNA fits TRBJ2-7 better, so the J call may be wrong. The CDR3 covers 16 residues. Germline loops: CDR1 MGHRA, CDR2 YSYEKL. CDR3 in DNA: TGCGCCAGCAGCCAAGAGGCCGGGACAGTCTCCTACGAGCAGTACTTC. Translating it yields CASSQEAGTVSYEQYF.

This clone was recorded a few times. The rearrangement joins TRBV10-2 to TRBJ1-2; 7 bases agree with TRBD1. CDR3 size: 13 residues. Germline CDR1 reads WSHSY; CDR2 reads SAAADI. The junction had 2 bases not matched to a gene; V was cut back by 4 bases and J by 3 bases. CDR3 sequence: CASSGDRYYGYTF. The CDR3 coding sequence is TGCGCCAGCAGTGGGGACAGATACTATGGCTACACCTTC.

The V call is TRBV10-3, the J call TRBJ2-1, with 7 bases lining up with TRBD2. Germline CDR1 ENHRY, CDR2 SYGVKD. This CDR3 has 13 residues. V dropped 8 bases and J dropped 4; count of bases not matched to a gene: 5. The CDR3: CAIQGREYNEQFF. CDR3 nucleotides: TGTGCCATCCAAGGGAGGGAGTACAATGAGCAGTTCTTC.